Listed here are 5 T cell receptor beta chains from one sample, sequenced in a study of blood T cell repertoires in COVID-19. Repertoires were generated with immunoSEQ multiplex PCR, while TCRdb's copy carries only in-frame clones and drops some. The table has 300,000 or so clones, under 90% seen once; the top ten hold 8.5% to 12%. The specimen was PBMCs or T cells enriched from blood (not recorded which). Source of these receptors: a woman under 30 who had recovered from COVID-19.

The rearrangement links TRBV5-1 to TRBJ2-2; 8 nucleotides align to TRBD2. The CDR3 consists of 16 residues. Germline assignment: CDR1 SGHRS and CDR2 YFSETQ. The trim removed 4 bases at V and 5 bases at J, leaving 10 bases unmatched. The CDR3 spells CASSQFGAGGTGELFF. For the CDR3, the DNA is TGCGCCAGCAGCCAGTTCGGTGCGGGGGGTACCGGGGAGCTGTTTTTT.

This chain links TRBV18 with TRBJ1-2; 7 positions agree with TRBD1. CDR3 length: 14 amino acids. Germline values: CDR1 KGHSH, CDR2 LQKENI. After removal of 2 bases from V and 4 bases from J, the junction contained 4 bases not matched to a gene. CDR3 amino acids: CASSPTGDTYGYTF. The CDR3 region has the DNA TGTGCCAGCTCACCAACAGGGGATACCTATGGCTACACCTTC. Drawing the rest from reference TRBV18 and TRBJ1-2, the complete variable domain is NAGVMQNPRHLVRRRGQEARLRCSPMKGHSHVYWYRQLPEEGLKFMVYLQKENIIDESGMPKERFSAEFPKEGPSILRIQQVVRGDSAAYFCASSPTGDTYGYTFGSGTRLTVV.

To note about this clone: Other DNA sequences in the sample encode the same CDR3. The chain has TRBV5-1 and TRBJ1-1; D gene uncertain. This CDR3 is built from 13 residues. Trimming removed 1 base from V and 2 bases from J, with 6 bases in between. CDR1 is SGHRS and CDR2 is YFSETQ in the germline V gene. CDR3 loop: CASSLTENTEAFF. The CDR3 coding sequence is TGCGCCAGCAGCTTGACAGAAAACACTGAAGCTTTCTTT.

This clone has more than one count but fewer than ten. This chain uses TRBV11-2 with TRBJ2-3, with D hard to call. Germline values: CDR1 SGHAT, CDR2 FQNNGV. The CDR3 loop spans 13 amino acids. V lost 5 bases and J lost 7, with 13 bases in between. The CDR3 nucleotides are TGTGCCAGCAGCCTGGGCGATGCTAATACGCAGTATTTT. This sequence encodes CASSLGDANTQYF.

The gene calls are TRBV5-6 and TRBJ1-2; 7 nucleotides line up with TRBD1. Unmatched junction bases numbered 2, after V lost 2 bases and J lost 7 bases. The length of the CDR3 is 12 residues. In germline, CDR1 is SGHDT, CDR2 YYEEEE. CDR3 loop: CASSFDRVGYTF. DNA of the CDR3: TGTGCCAGCAGCTTTGACAGGGTTGGCTACACCTTC.